This T cell receptor (beta chain) was identified in a study of T cell responses to AZD1222 COVID-19 vaccine. With regard to this clone: Its antigen is as yet unknown.

Study-level points and caveats: There were vaccine-associated CD4 TCRs across spike, dominant at 160-218 and 743-854. Nearly half of unique spike-specific TCRs reportedly avoided B.1.351 and B.1.1.7 mutated regions. The number of AZD1222 recipients seropositive at baseline was only five or six.

Produced via immunoSEQ multiplex PCR; TCRdb's table is partial and in-frame only. The table includes 130,000 to 150,000 clones, 90% to 95% detected once. From germline, CDR1 is LGHDT and CDR2 YNNKEL (reference sequence). Unmatched junction bases numbered 4, after V lost 1 base and J lost 4 bases. CDR3 length: 15 amino acids. J is TRBJ1-5 and V is TRBV3-1 (or the pseudogene TRBV3-2); 7 bases are shared with TRBD1. The material sequenced was peripheral blood, taken on day 0 of MenACWY control vaccination. This receptor was taken from an adult in good health. As DNA, the CDR3 is TGTGCCAGCAGCCAAGGTCAGGGGGTTAATCAGCCCCAGCATTTT. It yields the protein CASSQGQGVNQPQHF.